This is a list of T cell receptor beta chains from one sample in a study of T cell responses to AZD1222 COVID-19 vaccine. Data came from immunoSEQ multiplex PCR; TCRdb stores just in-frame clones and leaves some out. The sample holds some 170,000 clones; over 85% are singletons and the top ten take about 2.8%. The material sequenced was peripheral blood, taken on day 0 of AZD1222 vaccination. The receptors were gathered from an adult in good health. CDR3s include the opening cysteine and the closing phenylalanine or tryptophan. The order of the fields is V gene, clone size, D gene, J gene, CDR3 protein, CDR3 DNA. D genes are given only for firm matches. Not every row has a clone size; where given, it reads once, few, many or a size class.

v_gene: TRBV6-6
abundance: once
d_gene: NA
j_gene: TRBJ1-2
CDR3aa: CASSYGGGANFYGYTF
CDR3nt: TGTGCCAGCAGTTACGGGGGGGGTGCCAACTTTTATGGCTACACCTTC

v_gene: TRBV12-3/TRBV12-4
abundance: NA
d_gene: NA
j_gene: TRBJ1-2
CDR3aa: CASTNRGRGYTF
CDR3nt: TGTGCCAGCACCAATCGGGGAAGGGGCTACACCTTC

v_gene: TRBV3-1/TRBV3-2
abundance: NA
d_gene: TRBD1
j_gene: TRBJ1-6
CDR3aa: CASSRGTDNSPLHF
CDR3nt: TGTGCCAGCAGCCGAGGGACAGATAATTCACCCCTCCACTTT

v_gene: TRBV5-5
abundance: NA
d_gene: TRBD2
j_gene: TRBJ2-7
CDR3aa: CASSGTSGRSYEQYF
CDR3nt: TGTGCCAGCAGCGGGACTAGCGGGAGATCCTACGAGCAGTACTTC

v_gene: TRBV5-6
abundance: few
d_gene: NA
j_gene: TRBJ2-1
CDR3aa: CASSLPGDGLLEQFF
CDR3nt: TGTGCCAGCAGCCTCCCGGGGGACGGCCTTTTGGAGCAGTTCTTC

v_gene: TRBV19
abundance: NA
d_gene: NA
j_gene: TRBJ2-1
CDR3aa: CASSVGGYYDEQFF
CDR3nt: TGTGCCAGTAGTGTAGGCGGGTACTACGATGAGCAGTTCTTC

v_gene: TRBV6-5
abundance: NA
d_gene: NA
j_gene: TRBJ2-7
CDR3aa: CASSYSGSYEQYF
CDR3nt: TGTGCCAGCAGTTACTCGGGCAGCTACGAGCAGTACTTC

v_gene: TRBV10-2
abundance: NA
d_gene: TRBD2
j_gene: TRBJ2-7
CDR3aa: CASSGTSLYEQYF
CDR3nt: TGCGCCAGCAGTGGGACTAGTCTTTACGAGCAGTACTTC

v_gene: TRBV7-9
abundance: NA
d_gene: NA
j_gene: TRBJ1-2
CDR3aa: CASSIQGNYGYTF
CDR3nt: TGTGCCAGCAGCATACAGGGCAACTATGGCTACACCTTC

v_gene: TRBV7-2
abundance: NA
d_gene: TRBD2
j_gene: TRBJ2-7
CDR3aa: CASAAGAYEQYF
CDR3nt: TGTGCCAGCGCGGCGGGGGCCTACGAGCAGTACTTC

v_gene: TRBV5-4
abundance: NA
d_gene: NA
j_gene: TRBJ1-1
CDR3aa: CASSLPENTEAFF
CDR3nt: TGTGCCAGCAGCTTGCCCGAAAACACTGAAGCTTTCTTT

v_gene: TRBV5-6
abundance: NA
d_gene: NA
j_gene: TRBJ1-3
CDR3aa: CASSRVGSSGNTIYF
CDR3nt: TGTGCCAGCAGTCGCGTAGGGAGCTCTGGAAACACCATATATTTT

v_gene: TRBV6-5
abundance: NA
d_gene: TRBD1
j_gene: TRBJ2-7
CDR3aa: CASSRTGTADYEQYF
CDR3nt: TGTGCCAGCAGTAGGACCGGGACAGCCGATTACGAGCAGTACTTC

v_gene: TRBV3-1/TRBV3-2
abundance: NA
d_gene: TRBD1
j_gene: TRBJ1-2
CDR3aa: CASSQDPEPGQGYGYTF
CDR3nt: TGTGCCAGCAGCCAAGATCCCGAACCGGGACAGGGGTATGGCTACACCTTC

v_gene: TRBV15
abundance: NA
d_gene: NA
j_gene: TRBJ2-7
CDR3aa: CATSREAGTGYEQYF
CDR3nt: TGTGCCACCAGCAGAGAAGCGGGGACAGGCTACGAGCAGTACTTC

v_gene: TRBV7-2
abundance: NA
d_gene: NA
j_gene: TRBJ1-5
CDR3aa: CASSLGAYSNQPQHF
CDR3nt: TGTGCCAGCAGCTTAGGAGCTTATAGCAATCAGCCCCAGCATTTT